This T cell receptor (beta chain) was profiled in a study of regulatory T cells in long-lasting Graves disease. The CDR3 totals 16 residues. Trimming at V came to 4 bases and at J to 5 bases, leaving 12 bases not matched to a gene. Germline values: CDR1 SGHRS, CDR2 YFSETQ. This clonotype has ten or more counts. No antigen is known for it. Study-wide results and caveats: Under persistent disease, TRBV28, TRBJ1-2 and TRBJ2-5 were used preferentially.

Library construction for TCR beta used iRepertoire HTBI primers and Arm-PCR of CDR3 regions. A single record per CDR3 protein comes from TCRdb applying MiXCR to the multiplex PCR reads. This sample carries around 250,000 distinct CDR3 sequences, around a sixth of them seen once, and the ten largest clones take 14%. This sample's time point: newly diagnosed GD, antithyroid drugs for less than 3 months. From PBMCs, RNA was extracted and then used to make the TCR library. The data were also submitted as part of a second study, on T cells in Graves' hyperthyroidism and ophthalmopathy. From that second work: First-round RT-PCR targeting the TCR CDR3 was performed with the HTBI primer set.

The origin of this receptor is a woman aged 25 to 45 with Graves disease. The starting material was peripheral blood mononuclear cells (PBMCs), obtained at new diagnosis, from a patient treated with antithyroid drugs. The V gene is TRBV5-1, the J gene TRBJ2-5, with 9 bases lining up with TRBD1. CDR3 protein: CASSGHRGLPVETQYF. As DNA, the CDR3 is TGCGCCAGCAGCGGACACAGGGGGCTGCCGGTTGAGACCCAGTACTTC.